This T cell receptor (beta chain) derives from a study of T-cell reconstitution after alpha-beta-depleted transplantation in children. Preparation of the TCRbeta library used unique molecular identifiers. In TCRdb, the PCR reads were re-called with MiXCR into one record per CDR3 protein. The table shows approximately 590,000 distinct CDR3 sequences, with 10% to 13% occurring only once. Trimming cost V 6 bases and J 4 bases; bases outside gene matches: 14. In germline, CDR1 is LNHDA, CDR2 SQIVND (reference sequence). The CDR3 is made up of 16 amino acids. The input for sequencing was PBMCs from the stem cell graft donor, taken from the stem cell graft. The sequence came from a human donor who donated a stem cell graft to a child with acute myeloid leukemia. The chain is built from TRBV19 and TRBJ2-7, with TRBD2 matching over 8 bases. In DNA, the CDR3 is TGTGCCAGTAGCGGTCCCGGGACTAGTAGGACTTACGAGCAGTACTTC. It codes for CASSGPGTSRTYEQYF.